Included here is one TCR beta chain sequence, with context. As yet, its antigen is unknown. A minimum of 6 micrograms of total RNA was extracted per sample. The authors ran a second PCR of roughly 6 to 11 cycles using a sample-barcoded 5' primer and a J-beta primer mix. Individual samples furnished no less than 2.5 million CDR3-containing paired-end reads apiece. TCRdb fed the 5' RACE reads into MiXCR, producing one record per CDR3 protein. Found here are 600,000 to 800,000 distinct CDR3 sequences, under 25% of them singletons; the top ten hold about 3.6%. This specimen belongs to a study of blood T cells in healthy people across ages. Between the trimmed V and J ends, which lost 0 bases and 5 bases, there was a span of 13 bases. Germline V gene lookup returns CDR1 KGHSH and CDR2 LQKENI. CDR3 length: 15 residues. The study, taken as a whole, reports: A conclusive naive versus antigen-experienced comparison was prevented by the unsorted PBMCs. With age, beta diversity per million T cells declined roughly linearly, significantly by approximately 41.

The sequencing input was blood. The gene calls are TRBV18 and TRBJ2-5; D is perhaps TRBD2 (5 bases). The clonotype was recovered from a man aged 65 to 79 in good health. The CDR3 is CASSPPSQRGETQYF. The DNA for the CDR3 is TGTGCCAGCTCACCACCGAGTCAAAGAGGGGAGACCCAGTACTTC.